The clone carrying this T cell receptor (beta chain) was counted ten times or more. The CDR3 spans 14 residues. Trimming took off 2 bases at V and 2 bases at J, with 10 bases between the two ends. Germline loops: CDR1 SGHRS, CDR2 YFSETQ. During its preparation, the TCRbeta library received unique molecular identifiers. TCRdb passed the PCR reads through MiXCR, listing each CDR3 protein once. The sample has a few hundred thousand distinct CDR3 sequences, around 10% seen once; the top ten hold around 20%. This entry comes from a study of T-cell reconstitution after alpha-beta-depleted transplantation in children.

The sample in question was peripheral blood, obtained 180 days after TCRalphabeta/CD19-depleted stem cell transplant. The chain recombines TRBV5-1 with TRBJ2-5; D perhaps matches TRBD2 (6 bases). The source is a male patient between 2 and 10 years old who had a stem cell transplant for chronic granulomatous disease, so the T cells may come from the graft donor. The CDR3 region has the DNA TGCGCCAGCAGCTTTGGACTACAACAAGAGACCCAGTACTTC. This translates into CASSFGLQQETQYF.